A single sample gave rise to the 25 T cell receptor beta chains below, sequenced in a study of regulatory T cells in long-lasting Graves disease. Time point: newly diagnosed GD, antithyroid drugs for less than 3 months. Generation of the TCR library employed RNA extracted from PBMCs. iRepertoire HTBI primers and Arm-PCR of CDR3 regions built TCR beta libraries. TCRdb processed the multiplex PCR reads anew with MiXCR; each CDR3 protein has one entry. The table has approximately 210,000 distinct CDR3 sequences, roughly 18% seen once. Sequences were derived from peripheral blood mononuclear cells (PBMCs), sampled at new diagnosis, from a patient treated with antithyroid drugs. These receptors were obtained from a female donor with Graves disease.

Worth noting for this clonotype: One end of the junction varies from germline; a read error may be responsible. The V call is TRBV20-1, the J call TRBJ2-7; D remains ambiguous. Germline values: CDR1 DFQATT, CDR2 SNEGSKA (reference sequence). CDR3 length: 13 residues. CDR3 DNA sequence: TGCAGTGCTAGAACTGGACGGAATTACGAGCAGTATTTC. Its protein product is CSARTGRNYEQYF.

The DNA for the CDR3 is TGTGCCAGCTCAACGTTGGCTAGCGCGGGCACAGATACGCAGTATTTT. This encodes CASSTLASAGTDTQYF. V and J are TRBV18 and TRBJ2-3; a weak D match, TRBD2 (6 bases). Germline values: CDR1 KGHSH, CDR2 LQKENI. This CDR3 spans 16 amino acids. V lost 5 bases, J lost 1 base, and 16 bases lay in between.

This clonotype was recorded many times. This chain joins TRBV12-3 or TRBV12-4 and TRBJ1-2; 9 nucleotides align to TRBD1. This CDR3 region has 15 residues. The ends lost 4 bases at V and 4 bases at J; junction bases unmatched: 7. DNA for the CDR3: TGTGCCAGCAGTTCGGGACAGGGCAATGTCTATGGCTACACCTTC. Protein sequence: CASSSGQGNVYGYTF.

This clonotype was picked up many times. The CDR3 here is CASSWGVPSNQPQHF. The CDR3 coding sequence is TGTGCCAGCAGTTGGGGGGTTCCTAGCAATCAGCCCCAGCATTTT. The gene calls are TRBV28 and TRBJ1-5, with D tentatively TRBD1 (5 bases). The germline V and J ends were trimmed by 4 bases and 0 bases, with 10 bases remaining between them. The CDR3 sequence is 15 residues long. The V gene's germline CDR1 is MDHEN and CDR2 SYDVKM.

This clonotype was seen ten or more times. The V call is TRBV7-2, the J call TRBJ2-3, with TRBD1 as a possible D gene (6 bases). Trimming stripped 4 bases from V and 1 base from J, with 15 bases between. This CDR3 region has 16 residues. Looked up from germline, CDR1 is SGHTA and CDR2 is FQGNSA. CDR3: CASSWGQRRGTDTQYF. CDR3 sequence (DNA): TGTGCCAGCAGCTGGGGGCAGAGAAGGGGCACAGATACGCAGTATTTT.

At least ten counts were recorded for this clonotype. This sequence joins TRBV11-3 and TRBJ2-3; 7 bases map to TRBD1. CDR3 size: 12 residues. CDR1 SGHNT and CDR2 YENEEA come from the germline V gene. J gave up 6 bases and V 5 bases, and 2 bases lay outside the gene matches. The CDR3 DNA follows: TGTGCCAGCAGCAAACAGGGGGATACGCAGTATTTT. This gives the protein CASSKQGDTQYF.

In this sample, this clonotype turned up many times. The chain has TRBV7-2 and TRBJ2-1; D unclear. V was clipped by 5 bases and J by 8 bases, with 16 bases between them. The CDR3 contains 14 residues. CDR1 is SGHTA and CDR2 is FQGNSA in the germline V gene. The CDR3, as DNA: TGTGCCAGCAGCCTGGGTCTTTCAAGCTATGAGCAGTTCTTC. It encodes CASSLGLSSYEQFF.

Comment on this clonotype: One end of the junction is discordant with germline, which a read error may explain. The J gene is TRBJ2-2, the V gene TRBV24-1; D is unclear. CDR1 and CDR2 from the germline V gene are KGHDR and SFDVKD. The length of the CDR3 is 16 residues. DNA of the CDR3: TGTGCCTCCAGTGACCCAGGCCTGGGTGCCACCGGGGAGCTGTTTTTT. Translation: CASSDPGLGATGELFF.

There are many counts of this clonotype. V usage is TRBV20-1 and J usage is TRBJ2-7; D is ambiguous. CDR1 is DFQATT, CDR2 SNEGSKA, per germline (reference sequence). The CDR3 has 13 residues. The V and J ends lost 3 bases and 0 bases respectively, with 9 bases between them. CDR3 protein: CSASLDTSYEQYF. For the CDR3, the DNA is TGCAGTGCTAGTTTAGACACCTCCTACGAGCAGTACTTC.

The gene calls are TRBV5-1 and TRBJ2-7; 8 bases map to TRBD1. The length of the CDR3 is 14 residues. After removal of 4 bases from V and 6 bases from J, the junction contained 9 bases not matched to a gene. CDR1 and CDR2 (germline): SGHRS, YFSETQ. The CDR3 DNA reads as TGCGCCAGCAGCCCCACAGGGGGGAGGTCCGAGCAGTACTTC. Translated: CASSPTGGRSEQYF.

In regard to this clonotype: This likely came from a read error, as a far larger clone is one base away. The chain uses TRBV11-3 and TRBJ2-1; the D is unclear. The J call may be faulty, since TRBJ2-5 better matches the DNA end. The germline gives CDR1 SGHNT, CDR2 YENEEA. This CDR3 contains 15 residues. As DNA, the CDR3 is TGTGCCAGCAGTGGAAGGGCGTTCCACGCGGAGACCCAGTACTTC. It is translated as CASSGRAFHAETQYF.

This clonotype was observed at least ten times. This chain links TRBV6-1 with TRBJ2-1, with 9 bases matching TRBD2. V lost 6 bases, J lost 8 bases, and 17 bases stayed unmatched. The CDR3 is made up of 17 amino acids. Germline V CDR1 and CDR2: MNHNS, SASEGT. In DNA form, the CDR3 reads TGTGCCAGCAGCCTCCGTGCCGCGCGGGAGGGCCCTCATGAGCAGTTCTTC. This encodes CASSLRAAREGPHEQFF.

The table lists this clonotype with many counts. The gene calls are TRBV6-2 or TRBV6-3 and TRBJ2-5; 11 bases map to TRBD2. Germline trimming cut 5 bases from V and 3 bases from J; bases unmatched to any gene: 11. This CDR3 is built from 17 residues. Germline V gene data show CDR1 as MNHEY and CDR2 as SVGEGT. CDR3 amino acids: CASSVRLAGQTKETQYF. The CDR3 region has the DNA TGTGCCAGCAGTGTCCGACTAGCGGGGCAAACAAAAGAGACCCAGTACTTC.

The chain uses TRBV7-2 and TRBJ1-1; tentative D call: TRBD1 (5 bases). The V gene lost 4 bases and the J gene lost 0 bases, with 18 bases spanning the gap. Looked up from germline, CDR1 is SGHTA and CDR2 is FQGNSA. This CDR3 is built from 17 residues. In nucleotides, the CDR3 is TGTGCCAGCAGCTCTAGGGTAGGTGGGGGAGTGAACACTGAAGCTTTCTTT. Translating it yields CASSSRVGGGVNTEAFF. The whole variable domain, remainder taken from reference TRBV7-2 and TRBJ1-1, is GAGVSQSPSNKVTEKGKDVELRCDPISGHTALYWYRQSLGQGLEFLIYFQGNSAPDKSGLPSDRFSAERTGGSVSTLTIQRTQQEDSAVYLCASSSRVGGGVNTEAFFGQGTRLTVV.

This clonotype was counted at least ten times. The J gene is TRBJ1-1, the V gene TRBV7-2; no clear D gene. The length of the CDR3 is 13 residues. Germline V CDR1 and CDR2: SGHTA, FQGNSA. The V end lost 2 bases, the J end lost 6 bases, and 10 bases lay between the germline ends. The CDR3, as DNA: TGTGCCAGCAGCTTAATTAGGGTCTCTGAAGCTTTCTTT. Protein: CASSLIRVSEAFF.

There are many counts of this clonotype. The chain recombines TRBV6-1 with TRBJ1-5, with D hard to call. Germline V CDR1 and CDR2: MNHNS, SASEGT. Trimming stripped 2 bases from V and 4 bases from J, with 6 bases between. This CDR3 is 13 amino acids long. CDR3 sequence reads: CASSEHGNQPQHF. CDR3 DNA: TGTGCCAGCAGTGAACATGGGAATCAGCCCCAGCATTTT.

This clonotype showed up many times. The chain links TRBV20-1 to TRBJ2-5, with TRBD2 matching 13 bases. The junction had 5 bases not matched to a gene; V was cut back by 5 bases and J by 5 bases. The CDR3 consists of 14 residues. Germline CDR1 is DFQATT and CDR2 is SNEGSKA (reference sequence). The CDR3 region has the DNA TGCAGTGCTGGTACTAGCGGGAGGGCGGAGACCCAGTACTTC. Its protein product is CSAGTSGRAETQYF.

This clonotype was observed at least ten times. The gene calls are TRBV7-2 and TRBJ2-5, with 8 bases matching TRBD1. CDR1 SGHTA and CDR2 FQGNSA come from the germline V gene. The length of the CDR3 is 14 residues. The junction had 3 bases not matched to a gene; V was cut back by 1 base and J by 5 bases. In DNA, the CDR3 is TGTGCCAGCAGCTTAGGACAGGGGACCGAGACCCAGTACTTC. It specifies CASSLGQGTETQYF.

There are many counts of this clonotype. CDR3 coding DNA: TGTGCCAGCAGTTTAGAGCCTCCGGGACGAGGGTCACCCCTCCACTTT. It yields the protein CASSLEPPGRGSPLHF. V usage is TRBV12-3 or TRBV12-4 and J usage is TRBJ1-6, with D possibly being TRBD1 (5 bases). CDR3 length: 16 amino acids. Trimming left V 1 base short and J 10 bases short, with 17 bases between.

This clonotype was picked up many times. The chain uses TRBV24-1 and TRBJ2-1; D remains ambiguous. Germline CDR1 and CDR2: KGHDR and SFDVKD. The CDR3 runs 14 residues. Trimming left V 12 bases short and J 7 bases short, with 21 bases between. The CDR3 DNA is TGTGCCCGTCCGATTTGGGTCTGTTGGAATGAGCAGTTCTTC. It yields the protein CARPIWVCWNEQFF.

This clonotype was counted at least ten times. The CDR3 DNA is TGTGCCAGCAGCAATCCGGGACAGCTCTCTGGAAACACCATATATTTT. This translates into CASSNPGQLSGNTIYF. The gene calls are TRBV2 and TRBJ1-3; 7 nucleotides align to TRBD1. The germline CDR1 and CDR2 sequences are SNHLY and FYNNEI. The CDR3 extends over 16 amino acids. The junction had 8 bases not matched to a gene; V was cut back by 6 bases and J by 0 bases.

This clonotype has just a few counts. The chain employs TRBV5-5 and TRBJ1-2; tentatively, D is TRBD1 (6 bases). CDR1 SGHKS and CDR2 YYEKEE come from the germline V gene (reference sequence). Trimming removed 1 base at V and 3 bases at J, with 10 bases between. The CDR3 spans 14 residues. In DNA, the CDR3 is TGTGCCAGCAGCTTGCAACAGGGATACTATGGCTACACCTTC. Its translation is CASSLQQGYYGYTF.

V is TRBV7-2 and J is TRBJ2-1; TRBD1 is a possible D gene (6 bases). Germline CDR1 is SGHTA and CDR2 is FQGNSA. The V gene lost 4 bases and the J gene lost 8 bases, with 15 bases spanning the gap. This CDR3 is built from 14 residues. The CDR3 sequence is CASSSEPQGDEQFF. The CDR3 DNA reads as TGTGCCAGCAGCTCCGAACCACAGGGCGATGAGCAGTTCTTC.

This clonotype was observed at least ten times. The rearrangement joins TRBV10-3 to TRBJ2-1; D perhaps matches TRBD2 (5 bases). Per germline, CDR1 ENHRY and CDR2 SYGVKD. This CDR3 spans 11 amino acids. With 10 bases removed from V and 5 bases from J, the gap between germline ends came to 9 bases. The CDR3 DNA is TGTGCCACTGGACTTAACAATGAGCAGTTCTTC. Protein sequence: CATGLNNEQFF.

This clonotype came up many times. J is TRBJ1-1 and V is TRBV20-1, with TRBD1 matching over 7 bases. The CDR3 runs 16 residues. Germline V CDR1 and CDR2: DFQATT, SNEGSKA (reference sequence). The V gene end was trimmed by 4 bases and the J gene end by 0 bases; junction bases not matched to a gene: 11. CDR3 sequence reads: CSAIVAGGQMNTEAFF. DNA of the CDR3: TGCAGTGCTATAGTGGCGGGGGGACAGATGAACACTGAAGCTTTCTTT.